Shown below are 29 T cell receptor beta chains from a single sample sequenced in a study of T-cell reconstitution after alpha-beta-depleted transplantation in children. Construction of the TCRbeta library involved unique molecular identifiers. Each CDR3 protein is one row after TCRdb ran MiXCR on the PCR reads. The sample contains 700,000 to 950,000 distinct CDR3 sequences, 15% to 20% of which appear only once. This sample comprised PBMCs, mostly from graft donor cells, obtained 360 days after TCRalphabeta/CD19-depleted stem cell transplant. These receptors were obtained from a male patient younger than 18 who had a stem cell transplant for acute lymphoblastic leukemia, so the T cells may come from the graft donor.

This clonotype was picked up many times. The chain has TRBV12-3 or TRBV12-4 and TRBJ1-4, with TRBD1 as a possible D gene (5 bases). This CDR3 is built from 15 residues. V lost 6 bases, J lost 5 bases, and 16 bases lay in between. As DNA, the CDR3 is TGTGCCAGCAGAGCCTACCGGGGGGGGAATGAAAAACTGTTTTTT. This translates into CASRAYRGGNEKLFF.

This clonotype was seen a handful of times. The CDR3 loop reads CASSKQGAYNEQFF. The CDR3 nucleotides are TGTGCCAGCAGTAAACAGGGGGCCTACAATGAGCAGTTCTTC. V and J are TRBV28 and TRBJ2-1; 8 bases are a match to TRBD1. The length of the CDR3 is 14 residues. Trimming removed 5 bases from V and 2 bases from J; junction bases left unmatched: 2. Per germline, CDR1 MDHEN and CDR2 SYDVKM. Using reference TRBV28 and TRBJ2-1 for the parts outside the CDR3, the full variable domain is DVKVTQSSRYLVKRTGEKVFLECVQDMDHENMFWYRQDPGLGLRLIYFSYDVKMKEKGDIPEGYSVSREKKERFSLILESASTNQTSMYLCASSKQGAYNEQFFGPGTRLTVL.

In its sample, this clonotype was seen a few times. The chain joins TRBV20-1 to TRBJ2-1; TRBD2 matches 8 bases. Germline V gene sequence: CDR1 DFQATT, CDR2 SNEGSKA (reference sequence). J lost 3 bases, V lost 0 bases, and 10 bases had no gene match. This CDR3 comprises 17 residues. CDR3 loop: CSARDVGAGEIYNEQFF. CDR3 DNA: TGCAGTGCTAGAGATGTCGGAGCGGGGGAGATCTACAATGAGCAGTTCTTC.

This rearrangement joins TRBV7-9 to TRBJ2-1, with 9 bases aligning to TRBD2. Germline CDR1 reads SEHNR; CDR2 reads FQNEAQ (reference sequence). This CDR3 has 17 amino acids. The ends lost 5 bases at V and 5 bases at J; junction bases unmatched: 13. The CDR3 region has the DNA TGTGCCAGCAGCCTACCCCCTCTAGCGGGATTGAACAATGAGCAGTTCTTC. Its translation is CASSLPPLAGLNNEQFF.

This clonotype was found many times. The J gene is TRBJ2-3, the V gene TRBV5-5; TRBD2 matches at 11 bases. The CDR3 has 18 residues. Germline CDR1 SGHKS, CDR2 YYEKEE (reference sequence). V shed 0 bases, J shed 2 bases, and the junction held 8 bases outside the gene matches. In DNA form, the CDR3 reads TGTGCCAGCAGCTTGGGCGGGACTAGCGGATACTACACAGATACGCAGTATTTT. Translation: CASSLGGTSGYYTDTQYF.

This clonotype came up a few times. The V call is TRBV7-9, the J call TRBJ2-7, with 7 bases lining up with TRBD1. This CDR3 contains 13 residues. CDR1 is SEHNR and CDR2 is FQNEAQ in the germline V gene (reference sequence). The trim removed 5 bases at V and 5 bases at J, leaving 6 bases unmatched. CDR3 DNA: TGTGCCAGCAGCCCCCAAGGGGGCGACGAGCAGTACTTC. It is translated as CASSPQGGDEQYF.

This clonotype was seen a few times. This sequence joins TRBV11-3 and TRBJ2-2; D is unresolved. The CDR3 length is 12 residues. V lost 3 bases and J lost 8, with 7 bases in between. Germline V gene sequence: CDR1 SGHNT, CDR2 YENEEA. The CDR3 nucleotides are TGTGCCAGCAGCTTCCATTCAGGGGAGCTGTTTTTT. Residues: CASSFHSGELFF.

In its sample, this clonotype was seen many times. This rearrangement joins TRBV12-3 or TRBV12-4 to TRBJ2-3; no clear D. The CDR3 length is 12 residues. Deletions cut 6 bases from V and 5 bases from J, with 9 bases between. CDR3 in amino acids: CASRSIGDTQYF. CDR3 sequence (DNA): TGTGCCAGCAGGTCGATAGGAGATACGCAGTATTTT.

The gene calls are TRBV5-1 and TRBJ1-4, with a tentative D call TRBD1 (6 bases). Germline CDR1 is SGHRS and CDR2 is YFSETQ. The CDR3 covers 15 residues. V shed 4 bases and J shed 0 bases, with 10 bases lying between them. In DNA, the CDR3 is TGCGCCAGCAGCGGGGGGCATACAACTAATGAAAAACTGTTTTTT. It translates to CASSGGHTTNEKLFF.

The chain combines TRBV3-1 with TRBJ2-7; TRBD2 aligns across 7 bases. V was clipped by 2 bases and J by 0 bases; unmatched bases: 4. The germline V gene has CDR1 LGHDT and CDR2 YNNKEL (reference sequence). CDR3 length: 15 residues. DNA of the CDR3: TGTGCCAGCAGCCAATCGGGACTACCCTCCTACGAGCAGTACTTC. It is translated as CASSQSGLPSYEQYF.

This sequence joins TRBV20-1 and TRBJ2-1, with 8 nucleotides matching TRBD2. CDR3 length equals 16 residues. Looked up from germline, CDR1 is DFQATT and CDR2 is SNEGSKA (reference sequence). The junction had 14 bases not matched to a gene; V was cut back by 2 bases and J by 8 bases. The CDR3 nucleotides read TGCAGTGCTAGATTCTCTGGGACTAGTCTCCTCCATGAGCAGTTCTTC. The encoded protein is CSARFSGTSLLHEQFF.

This chain uses TRBV20-1 with TRBJ2-7, with 7 bases identical to TRBD2. Looked up from germline, CDR1 is DFQATT and CDR2 is SNEGSKA (reference sequence). V lost 0 bases, J lost 0 bases, and 11 bases stayed unmatched. This CDR3 is 17 amino acids long. CDR3 nucleotides: TGCAGTGCTAGAGATTCCGGCCCTAGCGGTGGCTCCTACGAGCAGTACTTC. It specifies CSARDSGPSGGSYEQYF.

V and J are TRBV7-6 and TRBJ2-3; 12 bases match TRBD2. The V and J ends lost 6 bases and 7 bases, in that order; junction bases with no gene match: 8. Germline CDR1 reads SGHVS; CDR2 reads FNYEAQ. The CDR3 loop spans 15 amino acids. CDR3 region: CASSLRLAGVNTQYF. CDR3 in DNA: TGTGCCAGCAGTTTGAGACTAGCGGGAGTGAATACGCAGTATTTT.

The sample holds many counts of this clonotype. V usage is TRBV5-1 and J usage is TRBJ2-7; a possible D gene is TRBD2 (6 bases). Between the trimmed V and J ends, which lost 3 bases and 1 base, there was a span of 17 bases. The CDR3 has 16 residues. CDR1 SGHRS and CDR2 YFSETQ come from the germline V gene. CDR3 in DNA: TGCGCCAGCAGCTCAGACGGGGCGGGAAGGTCCTACGAGCAGTACTTC. Protein: CASSSDGAGRSYEQYF. The complete variable domain, with remaining parts taken from reference TRBV5-1 and TRBJ2-7, reads KAGVTQTPRYLIKTRGQQVTLSCSPISGHRSVSWYQQTPGQGLQFLFEYFSETQRNKGNFPGRFSGRQFSNSRSEMNVSTLELGDSALYLCASSSDGAGRSYEQYFGPGTRLTVT.

The genes are TRBV5-1 and TRBJ2-2, with D perhaps matching TRBD2 (5 bases). Germline V gene data show CDR1 as SGHRS and CDR2 as YFSETQ. V lost 0 bases, J lost 0 bases, and 9 bases lay in between. This CDR3 is 16 amino acids long. CDR3 in amino acids: CASSLGLSANTGELFF. The CDR3 DNA reads as TGCGCCAGCAGCTTGGGACTATCCGCGAACACCGGGGAGCTGTTTTTT.

This clonotype was observed a handful of times. The chain couples TRBV7-6 to TRBJ2-5, with 11 bases fitting TRBD2. The CDR3 runs to 17 residues. The trim removed 3 bases at V and 0 bases at J, leaving 6 bases unmatched. Germline loops: CDR1 SGHVS, CDR2 FNYEAQ. CDR3 amino acids: CASSFYRLAGYQETQYF. The CDR3 DNA reads TGTGCCAGCAGCTTTTACCGACTAGCGGGATACCAAGAGACCCAGTACTTC.

The chain is built from TRBV4-1 and TRBJ2-5, with 8 bases aligning to TRBD1. The V and J ends lost 2 bases and 5 bases, in that order; junction bases with no gene match: 4. The germline CDR1 and CDR2 sequences are MGHRA and YSYEKL. This CDR3 comprises 14 residues. The CDR3 sequence is CASSQKDRDETQYF. CDR3 coding DNA: TGCGCCAGCAGCCAAAAGGACAGGGATGAGACCCAGTACTTC.

The rearrangement links TRBV9 to TRBJ2-2; tentatively, D is TRBD2 (5 bases). Germline assignment: CDR1 SGDLS and CDR2 YYNGEE. V was pared by 6 bases and J by 7 bases, with 13 bases between. This CDR3 has 13 amino acids. The CDR3 DNA is TGTGCCAGCACCGGGGTGGGGAGCGGGGAGCTGTTTTTT. Amino acid sequence: CASTGVGSGELFF.

The CDR3 loop reads CASQTGTPATNEKLFF. The CDR3 DNA reads TGCGCCAGCCAAACCGGGACACCTGCAACTAATGAAAAACTGTTTTTT. The chain recombines TRBV5-1 with TRBJ1-4; possibly TRBD1 for D (6 bases). The CDR3 is made up of 16 amino acids. Germline V lookup: CDR1 SGHRS, CDR2 YFSETQ. V lost 7 bases and J 0 bases, leaving 16 bases between the germline ends.

This clonotype occurred a few times. This chain joins TRBV10-2 and TRBJ2-7, with D uncertain. Germline CDR1 reads WSHSY; CDR2 reads SAAADI. This CDR3 comprises 15 residues. Trimming removed 6 bases at V and 2 bases at J, with 17 bases between. CDR3 nucleotide sequence: TGCGCCAGCAGCGCCGACTTGGGCGCGACCTACGAGCAGTACTTC. Its protein is CASSADLGATYEQYF.

The chain is built from TRBV13 and TRBJ2-4; TRBD2 might be the D (7 bases). With 4 bases removed from V and 3 bases from J, the gap between germline ends came to 13 bases. Germline CDR1 and CDR2: PRHDT and FYEKMQ (reference sequence). The CDR3 extends over 15 amino acids. CDR3 residues: CASSSPGEGKNIQYF. The CDR3 DNA is TGTGCCAGCAGCTCCCCAGGGGAGGGCAAAAACATTCAGTACTTC.

This clonotype was seen repeatedly, ten times or more. CDR3 nucleotide sequence: TGCGCCAGCAGCCAAGGTCGGGCTAGCGGGAGGAGAGGAACCGGGGAGCTGTTTTTT. This gives the protein CASSQGRASGRRGTGELFF. The chain has TRBV4-1 and TRBJ2-2; 11 bases agree with TRBD2. CDR3 length: 19 residues. Per germline, CDR1 MGHRA and CDR2 YSYEKL. Germline trimming cut 1 base from V and 5 bases from J; bases unmatched to any gene: 12.

A few counts support this clonotype. The chain combines TRBV2 with TRBJ2-1; 7 positions match TRBD2. Germline lookup yields CDR1 SNHLY and CDR2 FYNNEI. The J segment lost 0 bases and the V segment lost 4 bases, leaving 6 bases of the junction unmatched. The CDR3 runs 16 residues. CDR3 nucleotide sequence: TGTGCCAGCAGTGCTAGCGGCCTCAGCTCCTACAATGAGCAGTTCTTC. The encoded protein is CASSASGLSSYNEQFF. The whole variable domain, filled in from reference TRBV2 and TRBJ2-1, reads EPEVTQTPSHQVTQMGQEVILRCVPISNHLYFYWYRQILGQKVEFLVSFYNNEISEKSEIFDDQFSVERPDGSNFTLKIRSTKLEDSAMYFCASSASGLSSYNEQFFGPGTRLTVL.

This sequence joins TRBV7-3 and TRBJ2-1; 10 bases agree with TRBD2. The CDR3 has 17 residues. Germline lookup yields CDR1 SGHTA and CDR2 FQGTGA. V dropped 2 bases and J dropped 9; count of bases not matched to a gene: 13. The CDR3 reads CASSLEPALAGVGEQFF. The CDR3 coding sequence is TGTGCCAGCAGCTTAGAGCCAGCCCTAGCGGGAGTCGGTGAGCAGTTCTTC.

This clonotype was observed many times. The chain recombines TRBV12-3 or TRBV12-4 with TRBJ2-5; TRBD1 agrees at 10 bases. The V gene end was trimmed by 8 bases and the J gene end by 0 bases; junction bases not matched to a gene: 9. CDR3 size: 16 residues. CDR3 sequence: CASSNRDRGDQETQYF. In nucleotides, the CDR3 is TGTGCCAGCTCGAACCGGGACAGGGGAGACCAAGAGACCCAGTACTTC.

In its sample, this clonotype was seen a few times. The chain carries TRBV27 and TRBJ2-7; D remains ambiguous. This CDR3 comprises 13 residues. V gave up 2 bases and J gave up 3 bases, with 8 bases separating them. Germline V gene lookup returns CDR1 MNHEY and CDR2 SMNVEV (reference sequence). CDR3 residues: CASSLMAGYEQYF. The CDR3 DNA follows: TGTGCCAGCAGTTTAATGGCAGGCTACGAGCAGTACTTC.

The genes are TRBV29-1 and TRBJ2-7; possibly TRBD2 for D (6 bases). The germline gives CDR1 SQVTM, CDR2 ANQGSEA. The CDR3 has 12 residues. V was pared by 2 bases and J by 2 bases, with 7 bases between. CDR3 bases: TGCAGCGTTGAATGGGGGGCCTACGAGCAGTACTTC. Protein sequence: CSVEWGAYEQYF.

The table lists this clonotype with many counts. The V and J genes are TRBV12-3 or TRBV12-4 and TRBJ2-7; no clear D gene. The CDR3 spans 12 residues. Trimming removed 1 base at V and 6 bases at J, with 7 bases between. In DNA, the CDR3 is TGTGCCAGCAGTTTAGATGGCTGCGAGCAGTACTTC. As protein: CASSLDGCEQYF.

The CDR3 loop reads CAISVRKFVDEQFF. CDR3 sequence (DNA): TGTGCCATCAGCGTGAGGAAGTTTGTGGATGAGCAGTTCTTC. This chain uses TRBV10-3 with TRBJ2-1, with no clear D. This CDR3 has 14 residues. V lost 6 bases and J lost 8, with 17 bases in between. Germline-derived CDR1 and CDR2 are ENHRY and SYGVKD.